This T cell receptor (beta chain) was obtained from a study of T cells after yellow fever vaccination. The study, taken as a whole, reports: Peak timing came faster in the weaker secondary response, day 5 versus 15.

The CDR3 runs to 17 residues. J lost 3 bases, V lost 3 bases, and 9 bases had no gene match. In germline, CDR1 is LNHNV, CDR2 YYDKDF (reference sequence). This clonotype was observed a few times. Its specificity is not known. TCRdb independently ran MiXCR on the 5' RACE reads; one entry per CDR3 protein. The repertoire holds 450,000 to 550,000 distinct CDR3 sequences, with about a fifth as singletons. The chain joins TRBV15 to TRBJ1-5; 9 nucleotides line up with TRBD1. The sample in question was PBMCs, obtained more than 20 days after the first yellow fever vaccination. The sequence was obtained from a man between 18 and 29 years old who received the YFV17D yellow fever vaccine. CDR3: CATSSGGQGDANQPQHF. The CDR3 coding sequence is TGTGCCACCAGCAGTGGGGGACAGGGCGATGCCAATCAGCCCCAGCATTTT.